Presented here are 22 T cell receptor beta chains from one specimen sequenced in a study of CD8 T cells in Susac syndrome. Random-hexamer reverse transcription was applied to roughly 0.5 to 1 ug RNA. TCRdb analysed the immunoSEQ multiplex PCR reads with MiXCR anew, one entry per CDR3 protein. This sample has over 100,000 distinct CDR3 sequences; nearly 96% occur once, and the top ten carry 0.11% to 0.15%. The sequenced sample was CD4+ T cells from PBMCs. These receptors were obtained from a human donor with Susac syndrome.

The CDR3 reads CASSPDDSYEQYF. The CDR3 nucleotides read TGTGCCAGCAGCCCCGACGACTCCTACGAGCAGTACTTC. The chain is built from TRBV5-4 and TRBJ2-7; no clear D gene. From germline, CDR1 is SGHNT and CDR2 YYREEE (reference sequence). This CDR3 is 13 amino acids long. V shed 4 bases and J shed 0 bases, with 8 bases lying between them.

The CDR3 nucleotides read TGTGCCAGCAGTGGACTAGCGGACGTCACAGATACGCAGTATTTT. This sequence encodes CASSGLADVTDTQYF. The chain has TRBV2 and TRBJ2-3; TRBD2 matches 9 bases. The CDR3 consists of 15 residues. V shed 4 bases and J 2 bases; nucleotides not matched to a gene: 4. Germline V gives CDR1 SNHLY, CDR2 FYNNEI.

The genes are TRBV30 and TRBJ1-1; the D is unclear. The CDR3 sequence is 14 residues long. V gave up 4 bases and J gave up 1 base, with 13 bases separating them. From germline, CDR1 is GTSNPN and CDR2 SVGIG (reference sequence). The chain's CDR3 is CAWKSWMSNTEAFF. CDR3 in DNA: TGTGCCTGGAAGTCCTGGATGTCGAACACTGAAGCTTTCTTT.

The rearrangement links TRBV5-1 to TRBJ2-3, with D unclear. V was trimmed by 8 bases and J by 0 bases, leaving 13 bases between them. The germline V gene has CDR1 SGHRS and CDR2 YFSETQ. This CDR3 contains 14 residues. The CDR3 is CASPRQISTDTQYF. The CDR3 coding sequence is TGCGCCAGTCCCCGACAAATTAGCACAGATACGCAGTATTTT.

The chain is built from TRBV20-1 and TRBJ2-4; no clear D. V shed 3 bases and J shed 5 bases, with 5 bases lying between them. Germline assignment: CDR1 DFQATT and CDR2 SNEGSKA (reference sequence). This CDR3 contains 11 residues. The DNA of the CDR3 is TGCAGTGCTAGGGGCCAAAACATTCAGTACTTC. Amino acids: CSARGQNIQYF.

CDR3 loop: CASSSQGADNEQFF. In nucleotides, the CDR3 is TGTGCCAGCAGCTCCCAGGGGGCCGACAATGAGCAGTTCTTC. The J gene is TRBJ2-1, the V gene TRBV7-3; TRBD1 matches at 8 bases. The CDR3 totals 14 residues. Germline CDR1 and CDR2: SGHTA and FQGTGA. With 4 bases clipped from V and 5 bases from J, the junction kept 4 bases outside the gene matches.

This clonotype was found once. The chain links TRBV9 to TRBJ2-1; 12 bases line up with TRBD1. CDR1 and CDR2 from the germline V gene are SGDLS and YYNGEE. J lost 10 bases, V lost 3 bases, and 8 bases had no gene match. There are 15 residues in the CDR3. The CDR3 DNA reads TGTGCCAGCAGCGCATCCGGGACAGGGGGCGAGGAGCAGTTCTTC. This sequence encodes CASSASGTGGEEQFF.

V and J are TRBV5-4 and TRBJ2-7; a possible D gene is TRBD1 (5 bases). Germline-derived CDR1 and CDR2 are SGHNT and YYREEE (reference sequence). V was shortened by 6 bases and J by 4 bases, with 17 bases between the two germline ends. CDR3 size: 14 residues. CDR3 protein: CASTDRGPPYEQYF. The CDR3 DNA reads TGTGCCAGCACTGACAGAGGTCCCCCTTACGAGCAGTACTTC.

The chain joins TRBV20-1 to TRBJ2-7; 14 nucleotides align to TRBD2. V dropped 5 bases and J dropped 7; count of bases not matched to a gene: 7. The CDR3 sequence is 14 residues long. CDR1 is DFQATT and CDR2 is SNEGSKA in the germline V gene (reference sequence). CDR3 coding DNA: TGCAGTGCTGGTCCCGGGACTAGCGGGGGTGAGCAGTACTTC. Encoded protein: CSAGPGTSGGEQYF.

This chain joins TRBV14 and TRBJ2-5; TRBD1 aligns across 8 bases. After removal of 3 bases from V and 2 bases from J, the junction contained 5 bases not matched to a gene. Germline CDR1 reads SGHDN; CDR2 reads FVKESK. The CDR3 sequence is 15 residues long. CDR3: CASSHLTGAQETQYF. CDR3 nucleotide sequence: TGTGCCAGCAGCCACCTGACAGGGGCGCAAGAGACCCAGTACTTC.

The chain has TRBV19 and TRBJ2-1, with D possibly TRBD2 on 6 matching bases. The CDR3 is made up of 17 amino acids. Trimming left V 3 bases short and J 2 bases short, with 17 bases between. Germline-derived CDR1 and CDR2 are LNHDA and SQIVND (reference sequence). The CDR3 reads CASSIIAGPTTYNEQFF. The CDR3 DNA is TGTGCCAGTAGTATCATCGCGGGACCTACTACCTACAATGAGCAGTTCTTC.

In DNA, the CDR3 is TGTGCCACCAGTGATTTTACCCCGGGGACTAGCGGGAAGACAGATACGCAGTATTTT. Protein: CATSDFTPGTSGKTDTQYF. The chain couples TRBV24-1 to TRBJ2-3; 13 bases fit TRBD2. Germline V gives CDR1 KGHDR, CDR2 SFDVKD. Trimming took 1 base from V and 3 from J; bases not matched to a gene: 9. The CDR3 totals 19 residues.

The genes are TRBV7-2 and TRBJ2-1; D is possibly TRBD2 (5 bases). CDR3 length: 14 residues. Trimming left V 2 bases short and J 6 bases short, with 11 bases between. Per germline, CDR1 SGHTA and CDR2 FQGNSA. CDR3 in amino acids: CASSLSQRRNEQFF. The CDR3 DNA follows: TGTGCCAGCAGCTTAAGTCAGCGGCGCAATGAGCAGTTCTTC.

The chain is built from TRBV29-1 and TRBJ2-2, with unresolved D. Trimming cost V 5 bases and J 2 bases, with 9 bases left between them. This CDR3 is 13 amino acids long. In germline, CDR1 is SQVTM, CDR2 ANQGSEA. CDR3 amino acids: CSVTEANTGELFF. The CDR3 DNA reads TGCAGCGTTACTGAGGCCAACACCGGGGAGCTGTTTTTT.

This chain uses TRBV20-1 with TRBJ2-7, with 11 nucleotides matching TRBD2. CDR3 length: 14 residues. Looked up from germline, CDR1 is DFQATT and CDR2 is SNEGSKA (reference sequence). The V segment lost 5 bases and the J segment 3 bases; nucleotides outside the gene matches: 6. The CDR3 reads CSAPSGRSRYEQYF. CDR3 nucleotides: TGCAGTGCTCCTAGCGGGAGGAGCCGCTACGAGCAGTACTTC.

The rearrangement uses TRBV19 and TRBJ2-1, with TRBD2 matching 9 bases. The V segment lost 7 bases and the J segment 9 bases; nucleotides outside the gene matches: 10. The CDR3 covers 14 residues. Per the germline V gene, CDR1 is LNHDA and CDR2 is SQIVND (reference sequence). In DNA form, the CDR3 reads TGTGCCAGTACCACCCATGCGGGAGGGGTTGAGCAGTTCTTC. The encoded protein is CASTTHAGGVEQFF.

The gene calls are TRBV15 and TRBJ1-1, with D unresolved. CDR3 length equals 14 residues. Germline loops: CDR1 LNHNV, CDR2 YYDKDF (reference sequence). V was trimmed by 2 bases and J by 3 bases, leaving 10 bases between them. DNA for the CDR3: TGTGCCACCAGCAGACGGCGTGGGGACACTGAAGCTTTCTTT. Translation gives CATSRRRGDTEAFF.

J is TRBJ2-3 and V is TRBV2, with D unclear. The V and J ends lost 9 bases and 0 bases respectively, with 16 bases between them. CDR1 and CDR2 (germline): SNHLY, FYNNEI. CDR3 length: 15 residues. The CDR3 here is CASHERPRSTDTQYF. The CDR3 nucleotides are TGTGCCAGTCATGAAAGGCCCCGTAGCACAGATACGCAGTATTTT.

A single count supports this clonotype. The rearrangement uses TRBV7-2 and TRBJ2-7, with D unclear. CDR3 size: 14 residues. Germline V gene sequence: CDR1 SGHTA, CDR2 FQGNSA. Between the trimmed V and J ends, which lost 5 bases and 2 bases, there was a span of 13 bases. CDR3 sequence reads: CASSPRLNPYEQYF. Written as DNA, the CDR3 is TGTGCCAGCAGCCCCCGACTTAACCCCTACGAGCAGTACTTC.

Written as DNA, the CDR3 is TGCAGTGCTAGCCCGGGACAGGGATGGGATGGCTACACCTTC. This gives the protein CSASPGQGWDGYTF. The J gene is TRBJ1-2, the V gene TRBV20-1; 9 bases fit TRBD1. CDR3 length: 14 residues. Trimming took 3 bases from V and 6 from J; bases not matched to a gene: 8. CDR1 is DFQATT and CDR2 is SNEGSKA in the germline V gene (reference sequence).

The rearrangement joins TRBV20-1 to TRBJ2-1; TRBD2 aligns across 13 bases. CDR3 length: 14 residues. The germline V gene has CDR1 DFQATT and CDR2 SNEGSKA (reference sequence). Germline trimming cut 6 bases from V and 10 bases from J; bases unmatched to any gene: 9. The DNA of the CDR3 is TGCAGTGCCGCGACTAGCGGGGGGCTTGGGGAGCAGTTCTTC. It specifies CSAATSGGLGEQFF.

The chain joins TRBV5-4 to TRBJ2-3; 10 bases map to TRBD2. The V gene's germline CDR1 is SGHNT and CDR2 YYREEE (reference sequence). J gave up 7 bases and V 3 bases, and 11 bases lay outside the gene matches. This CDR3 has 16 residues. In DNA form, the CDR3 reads TGTGCCAGCAGCTCGTTCGTGAGCGGGAGGGCCAATACGCAGTATTTT. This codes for CASSSFVSGRANTQYF. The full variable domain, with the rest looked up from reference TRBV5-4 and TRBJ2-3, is ETGVTQSPTHLIKTRGQQVTLRCSSQSGHNTVSWYQQALGQGPQFIFQYYREEENGRGNFPPRFSGLQFPNYSSELNVNALELDDSALYLCASSSFVSGRANTQYFGPGTRLTVL.